This TCR beta chain was profiled in a study of cytomegalovirus exposure and HLA in healthy donors. PCR amplification relied on 60 Vbeta primers (plus 13 Jbeta primers). Profiling relied on immunoSEQ multiplex PCR, and the TCRdb table lists in-frame clones only, not all of them. Of over 85,000 clones listed, 80% were seen once; the top ten hold 2.5% to 3%. This CDR3 contains 12 residues. Germline values: CDR1 SQVTM, CDR2 ANQGSEA. J gave up 6 bases and V 4 bases, and 5 bases lay outside the gene matches. The chain couples TRBV29-1 to TRBJ2-7, with 8 bases that match TRBD1. The specimen sequenced was PBMCs. The source of this sequence is a woman in her fifties or sixties in good health and CMV-seropositive. In DNA form, the CDR3 reads TGCAGCGTTGGACAGGGGAGAGGCGAGCAGTACTTC. It codes for CSVGQGRGEQYF.